The present T cell receptor (beta chain) was sequenced within a study of T cell changes during pregnancy in multiple sclerosis (dated by TCRdb to between 2019 and 2020). About the full investigation: In women with multiple sclerosis, the researchers looked at how the T cell repertoire shifted as pregnancy progressed.

Libraries were prepared through the immunoSEQ multiplex PCR assay. As stored in TCRdb, this immuneACCESS dataset retains in-frame rearrangements with V and J assigned. A fraction of the clones does not appear; measured against another copy, unresolved V genes explain less than half of the discrepancy, and the remainder lacks a known reason. The sample profile shows tens of thousands of clones; around 93% of them were found once. The top ten hold more than 0.6% of the sample. The CDR3, cysteine through phenylalanine, is 16 amino acids long. The only DNA kept is the CDR3, 48 bases in frame from the first base. CDR1 SGHKS and CDR2 YYEKEE are derived from the germline V gene (reference sequence). Unmatched junction bases come to 7, with V trimmed by 4 bases and J by 5 bases. With regard to this clone: Its antigen is unknown. No base qualities exist here, and no much larger clone lies one base off it.

This sequence was found in a female donor with multiple sclerosis, enrolled in a pregnancy study. The chain is assembled from TRBV5-5 and TRBJ2-2, with 11 bases in between that match TRBD2. The input for sequencing was CD4+ T cells from peripheral blood mononuclear cells, taken in the third trimester of pregnancy. The encoded CDR3 is CASSRVVAGGTGELFF. The sequence in DNA is TGTGCCAGCAGCCGGGTAGTAGCGGGAGGGACCGGGGAGCTGTTTTTT.